This T cell receptor (beta chain) was recovered during a study of cytomegalovirus exposure and HLA in healthy donors. Study-wide results and caveats: Looking again later, the authors saw that most CMV-associated TCR beta chains seemed HLA-restricted.

Concerning this clone itself: What it binds is not known.

The CDR3 covers 15 residues. Trimming took off 2 bases at V and 6 bases at J, with 11 bases between the two ends. Germline CDR1 is SGHVS and CDR2 is FQNEAQ. The PCR was carried out with 60 Vbeta primers and 13 Jbeta primers. Here immunoSEQ multiplex PCR was the method, and the copy in TCRdb shows in-frame clones only, minus some. The sample lists around 200,000 clones; approximately 82% were seen once. The receptor comes from a woman aged 40 to 50 in good health and CMV-seronegative. The genes are TRBV7-8 and TRBJ1-6, with D unclear. Sequencing used PBMCs. The CDR3 bases are TGTGCCAGCAGCTTATCGAACAGCATTAATTCACCCCTCCACTTT. Residues: CASSLSNSINSPLHF.